This T cell receptor beta chain was obtained from a study of post-analysis software for immune sequencing data. Study-level results: Elevated frequency relative to controls characterized 4 or 5 TRBV segments in patients, TRBV5-6, TRBV5-1 and TRBV20-1 among them. Among multiple sclerosis patients, normalized Chao1 diversity was significantly below that of controls.

This CDR3 contains 11 residues. CDR1 is MNHEY and CDR2 is SMNVEV in the germline V gene (reference sequence). Between the trimmed V and J ends, which lost 7 bases and 4 bases, there was a span of 7 bases. This clonotype has a handful of counts. Its cognate antigen is unknown. The authors incorporated unique molecular identifiers into the TCR beta cDNA libraries. TCRdb recomputed calls from the PCR reads with MiXCR, one row per CDR3 protein. Here the sample spans approximately 660,000 distinct CDR3 sequences, roughly three fifths being singletons. The chain has TRBV27 and TRBJ1-2; weak D call: TRBD1 (5 bases). This TCR was sampled from a girl aged 2-10 years with multiple sclerosis. The specimen was blood. CDR3 sequence reads: CASTGGYGYTF. The CDR3 coding sequence is TGTGCCAGCACGGGGGGCTATGGCTACACCTTC.